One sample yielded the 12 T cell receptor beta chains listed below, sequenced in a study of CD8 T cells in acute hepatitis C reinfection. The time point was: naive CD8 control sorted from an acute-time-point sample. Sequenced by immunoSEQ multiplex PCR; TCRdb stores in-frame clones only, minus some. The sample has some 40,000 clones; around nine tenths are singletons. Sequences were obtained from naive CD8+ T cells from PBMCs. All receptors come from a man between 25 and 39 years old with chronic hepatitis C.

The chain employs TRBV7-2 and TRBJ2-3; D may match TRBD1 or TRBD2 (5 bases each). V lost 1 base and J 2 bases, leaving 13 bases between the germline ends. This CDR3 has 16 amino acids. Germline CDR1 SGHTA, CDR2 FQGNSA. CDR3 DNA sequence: TGTGCCAGCAGCTTAGTGTTACGGGGCCCCACAGATACGCAGTATTTT. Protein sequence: CASSLVLRGPTDTQYF.

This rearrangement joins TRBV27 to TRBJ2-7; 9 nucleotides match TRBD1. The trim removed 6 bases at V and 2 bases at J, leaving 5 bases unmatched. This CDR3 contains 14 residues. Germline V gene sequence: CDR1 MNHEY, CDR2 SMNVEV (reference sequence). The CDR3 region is CASSDRGSPYEQYF. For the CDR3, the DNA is TGTGCCAGCAGCGACAGGGGGAGTCCCTACGAGCAGTACTTC.

The CDR3 DNA sequence: TGTGCCAGCAGTGGGGATGGCTACACCTTC. This codes for CASSGDGYTF. The chain combines TRBV2 with TRBJ1-2; D not resolved. The CDR3 has 10 residues. The germline V and J ends were trimmed by 4 bases and 6 bases, with 3 bases remaining between them. CDR1 and CDR2 (germline): SNHLY, FYNNEI.

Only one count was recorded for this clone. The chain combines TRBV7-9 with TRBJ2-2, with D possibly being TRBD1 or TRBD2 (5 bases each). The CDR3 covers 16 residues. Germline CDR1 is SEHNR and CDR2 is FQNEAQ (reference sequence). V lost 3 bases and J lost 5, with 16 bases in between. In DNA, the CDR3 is TGTGCCAGCAGCTTGTTTGTGGGGGTCGGTACCGGGGAGCTGTTTTTT. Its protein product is CASSLFVGVGTGELFF.

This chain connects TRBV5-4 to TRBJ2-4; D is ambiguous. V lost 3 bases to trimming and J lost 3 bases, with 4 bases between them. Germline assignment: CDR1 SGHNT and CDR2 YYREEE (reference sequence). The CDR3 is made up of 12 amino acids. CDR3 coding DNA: TGTGCCAGCAGCTGGGGCAAAAACATTCAGTACTTC. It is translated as CASSWGKNIQYF.

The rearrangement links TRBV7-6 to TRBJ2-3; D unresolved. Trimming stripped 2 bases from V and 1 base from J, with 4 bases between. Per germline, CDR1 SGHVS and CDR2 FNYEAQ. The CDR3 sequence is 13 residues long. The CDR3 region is CASSLSGTDTQYF. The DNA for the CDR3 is TGTGCCAGCAGCTTATCGGGCACAGATACGCAGTATTTT.

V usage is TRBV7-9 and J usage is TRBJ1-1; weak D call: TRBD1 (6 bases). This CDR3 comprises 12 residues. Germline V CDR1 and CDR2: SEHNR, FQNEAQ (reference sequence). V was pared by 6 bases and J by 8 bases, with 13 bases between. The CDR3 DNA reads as TGTGCCAGCAGGAATACAGGGCCCGAAGCTTTCTTT. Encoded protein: CASRNTGPEAFF.

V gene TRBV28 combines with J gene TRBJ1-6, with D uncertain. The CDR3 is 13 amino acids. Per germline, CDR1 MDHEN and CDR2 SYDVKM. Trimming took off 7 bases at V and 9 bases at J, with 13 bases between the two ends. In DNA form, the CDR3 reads TGTGCCAGCAAAACCGGGTATCTTTCACCCCTCCACTTT. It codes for CASKTGYLSPLHF.

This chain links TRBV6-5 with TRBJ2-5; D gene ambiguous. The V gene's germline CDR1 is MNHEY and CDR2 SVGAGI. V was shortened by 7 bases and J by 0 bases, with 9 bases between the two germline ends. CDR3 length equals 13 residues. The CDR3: CASNGENQETQYF. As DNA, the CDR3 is TGTGCCAGCAATGGAGAGAACCAAGAGACCCAGTACTTC.

CDR3 DNA sequence: TGTGCCAGCAGCCAACGGGGAGGTTACACTGAAGCTTTCTTT. Protein sequence: CASSQRGGYTEAFF. The chain carries TRBV14 and TRBJ1-1; unclear D gene. The CDR3 is 14 amino acids. CDR1 is SGHDN, CDR2 FVKESK, per germline. The V end was cut by 2 bases, the J end by 3 bases, with 10 bases between.

This CDR3 is CASSLEGSPYEQYF. The CDR3 region has the DNA TGCGCCAGCAGCTTGGAAGGCAGTCCATACGAGCAGTACTTC. This chain links TRBV5-1 with TRBJ2-7; D ambiguous. The germline V gene encodes CDR1 SGHRS and CDR2 YFSETQ. V was pared by 0 bases and J by 4 bases, with 11 bases between. This CDR3 contains 14 residues.

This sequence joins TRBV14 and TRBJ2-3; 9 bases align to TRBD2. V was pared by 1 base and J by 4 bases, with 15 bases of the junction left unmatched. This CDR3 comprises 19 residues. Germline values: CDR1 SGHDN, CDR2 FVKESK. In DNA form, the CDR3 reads TGTGCCAGCAGCCAAGGGGCCTATCGTGGGACTAGCATCCCAGATACGCAGTATTTT. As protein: CASSQGAYRGTSIPDTQYF.